This TCR beta chain was identified during a study of T cell repertoires in ileal Crohn's disease. Study details: Patients had a median roughly 8-year disease duration, and less than 40% were active smokers. Postoperative therapy was given to about half: about a dozen thiopurines, 15 to 20 anti-TNF agents. M0 samples are biopsies from inflamed ileum in the resection specimen. Overall study results and limits: All patients with clonality above 26.8% had endoscopic recurrence.

Time point specified: inflamed ileum from the surgical specimen. The CDR3 runs 12 residues. Germline-derived CDR1 and CDR2 are SGHDT and YYEEEE. Trimming pared 3 bases from V and 6 bases from J, leaving 8 bases between. In regard to this clone: Its antigen is not known.

Only in-frame clones appear in the TCRdb table, and some are missing; sequencing was by immunoSEQ multiplex PCR. The sample carries more than 5,000 clones, 82% recorded once. The clonotype comes from an adult with Crohn's disease. The chain uses TRBV5-6 and TRBJ2-3; D unresolved. The specimen sequenced was ileal tissue. The CDR3 here is CASSSYWDTQYF. The CDR3 coding sequence is TGTGCCAGCAGCTCCTATTGGGATACGCAGTATTTT.